The clone carrying this T cell receptor beta chain was recorded a few times. Its antigen is unidentified. Patients affected by ophthalmopathy presented a Clinical Activity Score of at least 3, a NOSPECS grade of at least 4, and disease duration below 3 months. Diagnoses used clinical symptoms, serum thyroxine and TRAb, thyroid ultrasound and orbital computed tomography. This entry belongs to a study of T cells in Graves' hyperthyroidism and ophthalmopathy. Study results and limitations: Within blood appeared most thyroid clonotypes that had expanded above 0.001. Separating ophthalmopathy from stable hyperthyroidism was achieved by a 13 V-J model.

It was RNA transcripts that yielded the amplified TCR beta CDR3 regions. Carried out on the TCR CDR3, a first-round RT-PCR used the HTBI primer set. In TCRdb, the multiplex PCR reads were re-called with MiXCR into one record per CDR3 protein. This table has 500,000 or so distinct CDR3 sequences, 17% appearing once. Per the germline V gene, CDR1 is KGHSH and CDR2 is LQKENI. Germline trimming cut 8 bases from V and 5 bases from J; bases unmatched to any gene: 8. CDR3 length: 13 amino acids. The source is a young woman with Graves' ophthalmopathy. The chain carries TRBV18 and TRBJ2-7, with TRBD2 identical over 8 bases. Material: blood. The CDR3 here is CASLPGAGDEQYF. CDR3 nucleotide sequence: TGTGCCAGCCTTCCGGGAGCGGGGGACGAGCAGTACTTC.